The 18 T cell receptor beta chains presented below share a single source sample, sequenced in a study of blood T cell repertoires in COVID-19. TCRdb's table, derived via immunoSEQ multiplex PCR, lists solely in-frame clones and lacks some. The sample has approximately 240,000 clones; about 83% are singletons. Sequencing was performed on peripheral blood. The receptors stem from a woman under 40 with COVID-19, enrolled during active disease.

The J gene is TRBJ2-2, the V gene TRBV28, with D tentatively TRBD1 (5 bases). The CDR3 is 18 amino acids. Between the trimmed V and J ends, which lost 5 bases and 1 base, there was a span of 20 bases. The germline gives CDR1 MDHEN, CDR2 SYDVKM. CDR3 residues: CASSQIGDPGLNTGELFF. CDR3 coding DNA: TGTGCCAGCAGTCAAATAGGGGATCCGGGTCTGAACACCGGGGAGCTGTTTTTT.

The chain uses TRBV7-3 and TRBJ2-3; D is possibly TRBD1 (6 bases). Germline V gives CDR1 SGHTA, CDR2 FQGTGA. Trimming left V 3 bases short and J 2 bases short, with 9 bases between. The CDR3 sequence is 14 residues long. The CDR3 spells CASSLDSFTDTQYF. CDR3 nucleotide sequence: TGTGCCAGCAGCTTGGACAGCTTCACAGATACGCAGTATTTT.

V and J are TRBV7-9 and TRBJ2-5, with 8 bases matching TRBD1. Germline V CDR1 and CDR2: SEHNR, FQNEAQ (reference sequence). This CDR3 is built from 15 residues. J lost 5 bases, V lost 2 bases, and 7 bases had no gene match. In DNA, the CDR3 is TGTGCCAGCAGCTTATACAGGGGGATCTACGAGACCCAGTACTTC. Protein: CASSLYRGIYETQYF.

A few counts support this clone. The chain combines TRBV5-4 with TRBJ2-3, with 9 bases that match TRBD2. In germline, CDR1 is SGHNT, CDR2 YYREEE (reference sequence). The trim removed 1 base at V and 2 bases at J, leaving 5 bases unmatched. The CDR3 spans 16 residues. CDR3 sequence: CASSLSSGSSTDTQYF. In nucleotides, the CDR3 is TGTGCCAGCAGCTTGAGTAGCGGGAGCTCCACAGATACGCAGTATTTT.

The chain employs TRBV24-1 and TRBJ2-2; the D is unclear. Germline CDR1 is KGHDR and CDR2 is SFDVKD. The CDR3 runs 14 residues. V was trimmed by 9 bases and J by 0 bases, leaving 10 bases between them. CDR3 DNA: TGTGCCACCGATGAGGCCACGAACACCGGGGAGCTGTTTTTT. Its translation: CATDEATNTGELFF.

The chain uses TRBV11-2 and TRBJ2-2; no definite D call. V lost 4 bases to trimming and J lost 6 bases, with 21 bases between them. In germline, CDR1 is SGHAT, CDR2 FQNNGV. The CDR3 has 17 residues. Here the CDR3 DNA reads TGTGCCAGCAGCTCCCCTCTGAGGCCAGCCAGTGCCGGGGAGCTGTTTTTT. Its protein is CASSSPLRPASAGELFF.

This chain joins TRBV3-1 (or the pseudogene TRBV3-2) and TRBJ1-1, with TRBD1 as a possible D gene (5 bases). Trimming took 0 bases from V and 4 from J, leaving 9 bases between them. Looked up from germline, CDR1 is LGHDT and CDR2 is YNNKEL (reference sequence). The CDR3 contains 14 residues. The CDR3 nucleotides are TGTGCCAGCAGCCAAGACCCAGGGCTCACTGAAGCTTTCTTT. It is translated as CASSQDPGLTEAFF.

This clone has only one observation. This chain joins TRBV7-2 and TRBJ2-7, with 14 bases aligning to TRBD2. The CDR3 length is 15 residues. Germline V lookup: CDR1 SGHTA, CDR2 FQGNSA. Trimming cost V 3 bases and J 4 bases; bases outside gene matches: 2. CDR3 in amino acids: CASSLRTSGGYEQYF. In DNA, the CDR3 is TGTGCCAGCAGCTTGAGGACTAGCGGGGGGTACGAGCAGTACTTC.

This chain links TRBV19 with TRBJ2-1, with 10 positions matching TRBD2. In germline, CDR1 is LNHDA, CDR2 SQIVND (reference sequence). CDR3 size: 19 residues. Trimming took 3 bases from V and 4 from J; bases not matched to a gene: 15. DNA for the CDR3: TGTGCCAGTAGTATTCCCCGGCTAGCGGGGGCCAGCGCATACAATGAGCAGTTCTTC. Its translation: CASSIPRLAGASAYNEQFF.

The chain couples TRBV27 to TRBJ1-1, with 7 bases matching TRBD1. Germline CDR1 MNHEY, CDR2 SMNVEV (reference sequence). The CDR3 has 12 amino acids. The J segment lost 6 bases and the V segment lost 3 bases, leaving 1 base of the junction unmatched. This CDR3 reads CASSFQGAEAFF. CDR3 bases: TGTGCCAGCAGTTTCCAGGGGGCTGAAGCTTTCTTT.

A few counts support this clone. This chain uses TRBV7-2 with TRBJ2-5, with 15 bases lining up with TRBD2. This CDR3 has 16 residues. The V gene end was trimmed by 5 bases and the J gene end by 5 bases; junction bases not matched to a gene: 6. From germline, CDR1 is SGHTA and CDR2 FQGNSA. CDR3 loop: CASSPGLAGGGETQYF. The CDR3 nucleotides are TGTGCCAGCAGCCCGGGACTAGCGGGAGGAGGTGAGACCCAGTACTTC.

The genes are TRBV4-1 and TRBJ2-5, with TRBD2 matching 8 bases. Germline CDR1 MGHRA, CDR2 YSYEKL. Trimming removed 0 bases from V and 4 bases from J; junction bases left unmatched: 16. This CDR3 is 19 amino acids long. CDR3 bases: TGCGCCAGCAGCCAAGATAGGTCAGCCGCGACTAGCGTACCAGAGACCCAGTACTTC. It codes for CASSQDRSAATSVPETQYF.

The V call is TRBV5-1, the J call TRBJ2-5; weak D call: TRBD2 (6 bases). V was cut by 5 bases and J by 1 base, with 12 bases left in between. The germline CDR1 and CDR2 sequences are SGHRS and YFSETQ. CDR3 length equals 14 residues. The CDR3 bases are TGCGCCAGCAGACTTCTTAGCGGCCAAGAGACCCAGTACTTC. Its translation is CASRLLSGQETQYF.

The rearrangement uses TRBV15 and TRBJ1-5; 9 bases fit TRBD1. CDR3 length: 18 residues. The germline CDR1 and CDR2 sequences are LNHNV and YYDKDF (reference sequence). Trimming removed 4 bases from V and 0 bases from J; junction bases left unmatched: 10. CDR3: CATSTRDRATYSNQPQHF. The CDR3, as DNA: TGTGCCACCAGCACCCGGGACAGGGCCACTTATAGCAATCAGCCCCAGCATTTT.

This chain joins TRBV7-3 and TRBJ2-3; 9 nucleotides agree with TRBD1. The V gene's germline CDR1 is SGHTA and CDR2 FQGTGA. V gave up 5 bases and J gave up 3 bases; unmatched junction bases: 15. The CDR3 extends over 18 amino acids. The CDR3 reads CASSPHFWGQGPTDTQYF. CDR3 in DNA: TGTGCCAGCAGCCCTCATTTTTGGGGACAGGGTCCGACAGATACGCAGTATTTT.

The gene calls are TRBV30 and TRBJ2-7; a possible D gene is TRBD2 (6 bases). CDR3 length: 12 amino acids. The germline V gene encodes CDR1 GTSNPN and CDR2 SVGIG (reference sequence). V was trimmed by 7 bases and J by 5 bases, leaving 15 bases between them. The CDR3 DNA follows: TGTGCCTTAAATGCGGGGAAACACGAGCAGTACTTC. Amino acids: CALNAGKHEQYF.

This chain connects TRBV10-3 to TRBJ2-7; 10 bases map to TRBD1. The CDR3 is made up of 14 amino acids. Per germline, CDR1 ENHRY and CDR2 SYGVKD. The V gene end was trimmed by 4 bases and the J gene end by 6 bases; junction bases not matched to a gene: 6. The CDR3 region has the DNA TGTGCCATCAGTGCAACGGGACAGGGGATCGAGCAGTACTTC. The encoded protein is CAISATGQGIEQYF.

The rearrangement uses TRBV4-3 and TRBJ2-3, with 8 bases matching TRBD1. From germline, CDR1 is LGHNA and CDR2 YSLEER. This CDR3 contains 13 residues. Unmatched junction bases numbered 2, after V lost 6 bases and J lost 3 bases. DNA of the CDR3: TGCGCCAGCAGTAGGGACAGGACAGATACGCAGTATTTT. Translated: CASSRDRTDTQYF.